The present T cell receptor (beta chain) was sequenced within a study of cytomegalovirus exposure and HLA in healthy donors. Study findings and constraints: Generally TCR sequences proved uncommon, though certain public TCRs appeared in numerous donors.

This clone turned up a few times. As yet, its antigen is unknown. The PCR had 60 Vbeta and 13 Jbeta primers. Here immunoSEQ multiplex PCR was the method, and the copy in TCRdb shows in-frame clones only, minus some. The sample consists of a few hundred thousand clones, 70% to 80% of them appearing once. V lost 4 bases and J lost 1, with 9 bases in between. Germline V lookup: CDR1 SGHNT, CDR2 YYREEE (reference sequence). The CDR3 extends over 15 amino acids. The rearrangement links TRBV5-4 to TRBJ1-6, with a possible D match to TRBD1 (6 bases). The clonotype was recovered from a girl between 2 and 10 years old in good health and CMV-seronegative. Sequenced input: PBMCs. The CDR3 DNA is TGTGCCAGCAGCATAGACAGGTCCTATAATTCACCCCTCCACTTT. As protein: CASSIDRSYNSPLHF.